This T cell receptor (beta chain) was observed in a study of identical twins. With V trimmed by 0 bases and J by 7 bases, 9 bases remained unmatched. CDR1 and CDR2 (germline): DFQATT, SNEGSKA (reference sequence). The CDR3 consists of 16 residues. TCRdb reanalysed the 5' RACE reads using MiXCR and keeps one entry per CDR3 protein. The sample yields hundreds of thousands of distinct CDR3 sequences, about 8% seen once. These data are also associated with another study on yellow fever vaccine responses in identical twins.

The source material was memory (CD45RO+) T cells sorted from blood. The TCR sequence derives from a woman aged 18-29 years in good health. This rearrangement joins TRBV20-1 to TRBJ2-1; the match to TRBD2 covers 10 bases. The CDR3, as DNA: TGCAGTGCTAGAGATCTCCGGAGCGGGAGGGGTAATGAGCAGTTCTTC. The encoded protein is CSARDLRSGRGNEQFF.